This record covers a single TCR beta chain. Its antigen is not identified. This entry is derived from a study of beta chain features in type 1 diabetes. This CDR3 contains 11 residues. Deletions cut 5 bases from V and 8 bases from J, with 7 bases between. Germline CDR1 MNHEY, CDR2 SVGAGI. Expressed TCRB transcripts were sequenced, since all the RNA that had been isolated was reverse transcribed. The method was immunoSEQ multiplex PCR; TCRdb's version includes in-frame clones alone and lacks a portion of them. The sample lists over 150,000 clones, approximately 8.1% seen once, with 0.94% in the top ten. Study-level points and caveats: TCRB repertoires of naive, central memory and Treg cells appeared more similar among patients than among healthy donors. In all four CD4+ subsets, TCRB CDR3 length was significantly, moderately reduced in type 1 diabetes.

The chain has TRBV6-5 and TRBJ2-1; TRBD2 might be the D (5 bases). The sequencing input was central memory CD4+ T cells from blood. The source is a woman aged 40 to 50 with type 1 diabetes. CDR3 in DNA: TGTGCCAGCAGTAAGAGGGATGAGCAGTTCTTC. Residues: CASSKRDEQFF.